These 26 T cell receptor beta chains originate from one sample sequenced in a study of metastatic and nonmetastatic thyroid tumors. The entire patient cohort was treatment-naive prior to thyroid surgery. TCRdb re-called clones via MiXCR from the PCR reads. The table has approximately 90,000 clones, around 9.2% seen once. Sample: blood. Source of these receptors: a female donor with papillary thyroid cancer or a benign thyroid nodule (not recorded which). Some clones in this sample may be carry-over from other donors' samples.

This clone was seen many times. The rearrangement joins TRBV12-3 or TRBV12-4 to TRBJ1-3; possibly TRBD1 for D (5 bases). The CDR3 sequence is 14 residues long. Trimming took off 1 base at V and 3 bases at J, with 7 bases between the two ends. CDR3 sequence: CASSLGRGGNTIYF. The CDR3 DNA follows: TGTGCCAGCAGTTTAGGGAGGGGTGGAAACACCATATATTTT.

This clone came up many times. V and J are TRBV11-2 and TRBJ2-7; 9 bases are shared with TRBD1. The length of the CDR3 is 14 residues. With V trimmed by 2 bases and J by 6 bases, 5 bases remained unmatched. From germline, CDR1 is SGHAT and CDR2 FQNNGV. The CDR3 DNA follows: TGTGCCAGCAGCTTAAACAGGGGGCGCGCCGAGCAGTACTTC. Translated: CASSLNRGRAEQYF. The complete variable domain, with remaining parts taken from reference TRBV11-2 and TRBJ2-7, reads EAGVAQSPRYKIIEKRQSVAFWCNPISGHATLYWYQQILGQGPKLLIQFQNNGVVDDSQLPKDRFSAERLKGVDSTLKIQPAKLEDSAVYLCASSLNRGRAEQYFGPGTRLTVT.

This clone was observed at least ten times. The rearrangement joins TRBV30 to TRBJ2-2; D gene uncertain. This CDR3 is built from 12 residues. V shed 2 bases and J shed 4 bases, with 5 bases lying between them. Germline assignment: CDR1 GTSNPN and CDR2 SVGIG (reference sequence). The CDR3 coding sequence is TGTGCCTGGAGTAGATCCACCGGGGAGCTGTTTTTT. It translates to CAWSRSTGELFF. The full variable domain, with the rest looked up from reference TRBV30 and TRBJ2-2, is SQTIHQWPATLVQPVGSPLSLECTVEGTSNPNLYWYRQAAGRGLQLLFYSVGIGQISSEVPQNLSASRPQDRQFILSSKKLLLSDSGFYLCAWSRSTGELFFGEGSRLTVL.

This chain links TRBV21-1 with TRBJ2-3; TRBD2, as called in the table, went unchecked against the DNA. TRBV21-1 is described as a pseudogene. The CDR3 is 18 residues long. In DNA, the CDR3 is TGTGCCAGCAGCTTCCACTCGGAGGGAGGGCCTATGGCAGATACGCAGTATTTT. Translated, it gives CASSFHSEGGPMADTQYF.

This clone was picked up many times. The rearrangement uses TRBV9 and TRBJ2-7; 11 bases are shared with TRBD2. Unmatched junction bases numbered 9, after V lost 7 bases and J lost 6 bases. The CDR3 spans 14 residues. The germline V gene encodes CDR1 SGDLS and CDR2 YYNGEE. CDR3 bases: TGTGCCAGCGCCTCAGTAGCGGGGGGGCGCGAGCAGTACTTC. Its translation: CASASVAGGREQYF.

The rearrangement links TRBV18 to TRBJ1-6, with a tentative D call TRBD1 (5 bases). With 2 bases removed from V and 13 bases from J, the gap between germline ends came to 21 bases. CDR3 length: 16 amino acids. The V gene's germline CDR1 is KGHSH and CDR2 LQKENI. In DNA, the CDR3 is TGTGCCAGCTCACCATGGGCCAGGGTGCAAGAGCGGCCCCTCCACTTT. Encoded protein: CASSPWARVQERPLHF.

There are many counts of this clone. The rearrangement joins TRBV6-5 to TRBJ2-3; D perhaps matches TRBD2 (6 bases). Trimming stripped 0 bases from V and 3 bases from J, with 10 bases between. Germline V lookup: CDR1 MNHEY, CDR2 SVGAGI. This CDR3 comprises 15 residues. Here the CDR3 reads CASSYSAGPTDTQYF. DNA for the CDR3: TGTGCCAGCAGTTACTCGGCGGGGCCGACAGATACGCAGTATTTT.

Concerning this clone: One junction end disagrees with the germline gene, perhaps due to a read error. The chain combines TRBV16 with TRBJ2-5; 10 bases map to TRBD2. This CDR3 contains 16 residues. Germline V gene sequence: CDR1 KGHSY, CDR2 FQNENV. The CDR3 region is CASSQLLAGWRETRYF. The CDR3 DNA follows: TGTGCCAGCAGCCAATTACTAGCGGGGTGGAGGGAGACCCGGTACTTC.

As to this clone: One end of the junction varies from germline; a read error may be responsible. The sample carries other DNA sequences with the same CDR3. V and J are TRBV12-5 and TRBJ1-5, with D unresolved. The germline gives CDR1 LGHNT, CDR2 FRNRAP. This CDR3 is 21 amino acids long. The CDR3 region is CASGWQAPSPITVGSNQPQHF. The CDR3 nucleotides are TGTGCTAGTGGTTGGCAAGCCCCGTCCCCCATAACGGTTGGCAGCAATCAGCCCCAGCATTTC.

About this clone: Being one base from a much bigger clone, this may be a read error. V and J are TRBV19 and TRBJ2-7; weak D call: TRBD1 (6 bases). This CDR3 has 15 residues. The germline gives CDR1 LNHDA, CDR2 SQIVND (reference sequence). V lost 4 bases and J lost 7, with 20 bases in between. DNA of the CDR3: TGTGCCAGTAGTAAGAATACAGGGTCATTGGGGGAGCAGTACTTC. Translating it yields CASSKNTGSLGEQYF.

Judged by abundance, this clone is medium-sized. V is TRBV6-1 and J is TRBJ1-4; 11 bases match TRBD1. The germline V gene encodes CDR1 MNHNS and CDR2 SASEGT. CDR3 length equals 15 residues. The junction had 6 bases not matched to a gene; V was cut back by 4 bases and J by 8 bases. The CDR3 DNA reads TGTGCCAGCAGTGGGACAGGGGGCGTGGGAGAAAAACTGTTTTTT. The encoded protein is CASSGTGGVGEKLFF.

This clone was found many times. Here the CDR3 DNA reads TGCGCCAGCAGCCCACACCGGGACAGGGATCCCAATGAGCAGTTCTTC. Its protein is CASSPHRDRDPNEQFF. The chain links TRBV5-1 to TRBJ2-1, with 9 bases matching TRBD1. The CDR3 is 16 amino acids. Germline V gives CDR1 SGHRS, CDR2 YFSETQ. The V gene end was trimmed by 4 bases and the J gene end by 6 bases; junction bases not matched to a gene: 11.

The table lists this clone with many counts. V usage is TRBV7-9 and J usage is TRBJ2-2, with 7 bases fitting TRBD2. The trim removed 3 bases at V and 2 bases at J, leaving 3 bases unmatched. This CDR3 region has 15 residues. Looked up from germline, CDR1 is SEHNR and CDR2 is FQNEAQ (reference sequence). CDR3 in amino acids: CASSLLADNTGELFF. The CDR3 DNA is TGTGCCAGCAGCTTGCTAGCGGATAACACCGGGGAGCTGTTTTTT. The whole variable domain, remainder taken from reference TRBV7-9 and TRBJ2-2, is DTGVSQNPRHKITKRGQNVTFRCDPISEHNRLYWYRQTLGQGPEFLTYFQNEAQLEKSRLLSDRFSAERPKGSFSTLEIQRTEQGDSAMYLCASSLLADNTGELFFGEGSRLTVL.

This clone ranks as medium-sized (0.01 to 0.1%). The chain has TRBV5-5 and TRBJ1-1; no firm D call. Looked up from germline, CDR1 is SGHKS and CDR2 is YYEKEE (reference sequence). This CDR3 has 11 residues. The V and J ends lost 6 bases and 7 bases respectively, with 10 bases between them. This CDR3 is CASTEGNEAFF. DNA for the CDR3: TGTGCCAGCACCGAAGGGAATGAAGCTTTCTTT.

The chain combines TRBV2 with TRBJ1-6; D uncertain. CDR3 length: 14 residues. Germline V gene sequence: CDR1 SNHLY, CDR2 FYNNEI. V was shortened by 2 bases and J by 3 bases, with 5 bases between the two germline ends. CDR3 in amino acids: CASSERNYNSPLHF. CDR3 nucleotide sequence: TGTGCCAGCAGTGAACGGAACTATAATTCACCCCTCCACTTT.

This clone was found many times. Here the CDR3 DNA reads TGCGCCAGCAGCTGGCTTAGCGGGGGGGCTGCTGAGCAGTTCTTC. It yields the protein CASSWLSGGAAEQFF. The chain couples TRBV5-1 to TRBJ2-1; 11 bases map to TRBD2. The CDR3 is 15 amino acids. The germline V gene encodes CDR1 SGHRS and CDR2 YFSETQ. The junction had 8 bases not matched to a gene; V was cut back by 3 bases and J by 9 bases. Filled out from reference TRBV5-1 and TRBJ2-1, the complete variable domain reads KAGVTQTPRYLIKTRGQQVTLSCSPISGHRSVSWYQQTPGQGLQFLFEYFSETQRNKGNFPGRFSGRQFSNSRSEMNVSTLELGDSALYLCASSWLSGGAAEQFFGPGTRLTVL.

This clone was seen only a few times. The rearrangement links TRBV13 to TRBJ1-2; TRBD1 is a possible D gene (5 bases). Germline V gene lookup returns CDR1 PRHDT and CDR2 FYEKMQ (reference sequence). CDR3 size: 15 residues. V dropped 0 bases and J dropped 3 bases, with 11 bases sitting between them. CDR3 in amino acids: CASSLGIREDYGYTF. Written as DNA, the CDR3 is TGTGCCAGCAGCTTAGGCATCAGGGAGGACTATGGCTACACCTTC.

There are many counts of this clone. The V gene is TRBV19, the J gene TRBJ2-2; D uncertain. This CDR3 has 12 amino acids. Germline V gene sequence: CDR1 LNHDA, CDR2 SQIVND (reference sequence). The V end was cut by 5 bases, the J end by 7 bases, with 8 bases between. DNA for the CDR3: TGTGCCAGTAGTGTTCAGGTCGGGGAGCTGTTTTTT. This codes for CASSVQVGELFF.

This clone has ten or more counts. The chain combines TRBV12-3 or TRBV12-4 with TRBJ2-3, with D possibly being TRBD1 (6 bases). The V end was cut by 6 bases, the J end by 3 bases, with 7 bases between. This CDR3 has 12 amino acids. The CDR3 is CASSQGTDTQYF. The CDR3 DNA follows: TGTGCCAGCAGCCAGGGGACAGATACGCAGTATTTT.

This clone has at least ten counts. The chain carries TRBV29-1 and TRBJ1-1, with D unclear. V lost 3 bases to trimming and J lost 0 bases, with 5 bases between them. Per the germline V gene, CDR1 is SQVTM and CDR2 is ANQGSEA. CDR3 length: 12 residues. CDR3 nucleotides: TGCAGCGTTGAGACCGTGAACACTGAAGCTTTCTTT. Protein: CSVETVNTEAFF.

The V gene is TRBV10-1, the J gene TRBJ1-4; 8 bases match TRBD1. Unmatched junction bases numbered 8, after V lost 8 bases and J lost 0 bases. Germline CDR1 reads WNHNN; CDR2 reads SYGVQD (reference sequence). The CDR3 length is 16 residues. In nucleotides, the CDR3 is TGCGCCAGCCCAATCGGGACAGGTCCAACTAATGAAAAACTGTTTTTT. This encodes CASPIGTGPTNEKLFF.

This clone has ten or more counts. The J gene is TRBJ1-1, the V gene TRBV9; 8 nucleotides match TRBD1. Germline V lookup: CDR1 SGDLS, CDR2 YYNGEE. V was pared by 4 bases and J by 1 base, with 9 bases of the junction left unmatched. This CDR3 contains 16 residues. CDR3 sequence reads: CASSSGRGTGNTEAFF. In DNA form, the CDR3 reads TGTGCCAGCAGCTCAGGGCGGGGGACAGGGAACACTGAAGCTTTCTTT.

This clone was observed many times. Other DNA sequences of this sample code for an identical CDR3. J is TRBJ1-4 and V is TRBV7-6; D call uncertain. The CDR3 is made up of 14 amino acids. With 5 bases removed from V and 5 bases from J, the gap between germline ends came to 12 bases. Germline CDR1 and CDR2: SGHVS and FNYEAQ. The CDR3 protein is CASSPGSANEKLFF. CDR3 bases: TGTGCCAGCAGCCCCGGGTCGGCGAATGAAAAACTGTTTTTT.

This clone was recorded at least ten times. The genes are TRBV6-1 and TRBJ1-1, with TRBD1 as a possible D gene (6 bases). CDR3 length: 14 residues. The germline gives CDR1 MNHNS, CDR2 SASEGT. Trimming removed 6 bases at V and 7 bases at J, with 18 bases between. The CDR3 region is CASRSRQVGLEAFF. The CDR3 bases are TGTGCCAGCAGATCAAGACAGGTGGGACTTGAAGCTTTCTTT.

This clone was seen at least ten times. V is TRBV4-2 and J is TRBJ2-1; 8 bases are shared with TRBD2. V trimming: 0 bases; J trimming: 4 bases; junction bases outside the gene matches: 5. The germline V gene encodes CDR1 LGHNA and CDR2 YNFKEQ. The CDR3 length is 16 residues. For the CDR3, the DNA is TGTGCCAGCAGCCAAGACTTGAGCGGGGGTTACAATGAGCAGTTCTTC. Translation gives CASSQDLSGGYNEQFF.

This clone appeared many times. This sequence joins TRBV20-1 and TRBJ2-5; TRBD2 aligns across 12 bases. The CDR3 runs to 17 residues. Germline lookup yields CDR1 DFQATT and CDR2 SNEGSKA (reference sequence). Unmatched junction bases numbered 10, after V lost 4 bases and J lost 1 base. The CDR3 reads CSAKTSGGYTSQETQYF. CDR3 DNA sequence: TGCAGTGCTAAAACTAGCGGGGGGTATACGTCCCAAGAGACCCAGTACTTC.